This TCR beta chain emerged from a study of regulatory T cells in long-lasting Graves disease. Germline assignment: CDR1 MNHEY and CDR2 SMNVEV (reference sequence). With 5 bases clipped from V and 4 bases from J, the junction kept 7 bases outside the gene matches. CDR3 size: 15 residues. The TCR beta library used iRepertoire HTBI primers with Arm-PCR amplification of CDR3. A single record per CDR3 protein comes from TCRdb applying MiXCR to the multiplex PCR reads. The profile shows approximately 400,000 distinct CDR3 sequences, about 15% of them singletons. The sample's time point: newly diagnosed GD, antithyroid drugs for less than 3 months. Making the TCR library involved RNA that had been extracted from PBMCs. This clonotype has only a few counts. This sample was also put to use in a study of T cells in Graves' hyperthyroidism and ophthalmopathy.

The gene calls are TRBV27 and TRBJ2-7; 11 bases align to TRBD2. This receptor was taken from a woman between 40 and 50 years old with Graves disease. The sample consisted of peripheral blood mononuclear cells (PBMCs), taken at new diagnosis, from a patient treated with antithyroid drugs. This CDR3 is CASSTTGLAEYEQYF. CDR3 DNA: TGTGCCAGCAGTACCACGGGACTAGCGGAATACGAGCAGTACTTC.